These 32 T cell receptor beta chains were sequenced from one sample in a study of blood T cell repertoires in COVID-19. TCRdb's table, derived via immunoSEQ multiplex PCR, lists solely in-frame clones and lacks some. Of over 450,000 clones in the sample, approximately 89% are singletons; the top ten hold roughly 0.84%. The specimen sequenced was peripheral blood. These receptors originate from a man between 18 and 35 years old with COVID-19, enrolled during active disease.

The genes are TRBV27 and TRBJ2-3; D is possibly TRBD2 (6 bases). Trimming stripped 4 bases from V and 4 bases from J, with 15 bases between. The germline V gene encodes CDR1 MNHEY and CDR2 SMNVEV (reference sequence). This CDR3 is built from 15 residues. The CDR3 sequence is CASSYQGWGADTQYF. DNA for the CDR3: TGTGCCAGCAGTTATCAGGGTTGGGGGGCAGATACGCAGTATTTT.

The chain couples TRBV5-5 to TRBJ2-7; the match to TRBD2 covers 11 bases. V gave up 4 bases and J gave up 5 bases; unmatched junction bases: 8. CDR3 length: 15 residues. Germline V gives CDR1 SGHKS, CDR2 YYEKEE (reference sequence). The CDR3 loop reads CASSAGTSGGDEQYF. The CDR3 nucleotides are TGTGCCAGCAGCGCTGGTACTAGCGGGGGCGACGAGCAGTACTTC. Looking up the rest from reference TRBV5-5 and TRBJ2-7 gives the full variable domain: DAGVTQSPTHLIKTRGQQVTLRCSPISGHKSVSWYQQVLGQGPQFIFQYYEKEERGRGNFPDRFSARQFPNYSSELNVNALLLGDSALYLCASSAGTSGGDEQYFGPGTRLTVT.

The CDR3 protein is CASEGRWSYEQYF. The CDR3 DNA follows: TGTGCCAGCGAGGGGAGGTGGTCCTACGAGCAGTACTTC. This chain links TRBV6-5 with TRBJ2-7, with D perhaps TRBD2 (6 bases). Trimming shortened V by 8 bases and J by 1 base, and 12 bases separated the two germline ends. CDR3 length equals 13 residues. The germline V gene encodes CDR1 MNHEY and CDR2 SVGAGI.

This rearrangement joins TRBV25-1 to TRBJ1-2, with D maybe TRBD1 (5 bases). The CDR3 totals 12 residues. V lost 2 bases and J lost 5, with 6 bases in between. Per germline, CDR1 MGHDK and CDR2 SYGVNS. The CDR3 DNA sequence: TGTGCCAGCAGTGAACAGGGTTATGGCTACACCTTC. Translated: CASSEQGYGYTF.

CDR3 sequence: CASSLDLYGEQFF. The CDR3 bases are TGTGCCAGCAGCTTGGACTTGTACGGTGAGCAGTTCTTC. V gene TRBV5-4 combines with J gene TRBJ2-1; D gene uncertain. V was cut by 0 bases and J by 9 bases, with 10 bases left in between. Germline V lookup: CDR1 SGHNT, CDR2 YYREEE (reference sequence). The CDR3 extends over 13 amino acids.

The chain links TRBV5-3 to TRBJ2-5; a weak D match, TRBD1 (5 bases). TRBV5-3 is labeled an ORF, and its function is uncertain. The CDR3 contains 15 residues. V lost 4 bases to trimming and J lost 2 bases, with 15 bases between them. The CDR3 loop reads CARSATQGLQETQYF. DNA of the CDR3: TGTGCCAGAAGCGCCACCCAGGGATTGCAAGAGACCCAGTACTTC.

The chain links TRBV3-1 (or the pseudogene TRBV3-2) to TRBJ2-2; TRBD2 agrees at 13 bases. Germline V gene sequence: CDR1 LGHDT, CDR2 YNNKEL (reference sequence). The trim removed 0 bases at V and 5 bases at J, leaving 12 bases unmatched. The CDR3 spans 20 residues. CDR3 region: CASSQERLAGGPTGTGELFF. The CDR3 nucleotides are TGTGCCAGCAGCCAAGAAAGACTAGCGGGGGGCCCCACCGGGACCGGGGAGCTGTTTTTT.

The gene calls are TRBV18 and TRBJ2-3, with TRBD1 matching over 10 bases. The V segment lost 1 base and the J segment 4 bases; nucleotides outside the gene matches: 5. The CDR3 is 16 residues long. Germline assignment: CDR1 KGHSH and CDR2 LQKENI. The CDR3 region is CASSPRKGQGSDTQYF. CDR3 nucleotide sequence: TGTGCCAGCTCACCACGAAAGGGACAGGGGTCAGATACGCAGTATTTT.

The genes are TRBV18 and TRBJ1-1; D is possibly TRBD1 (6 bases). The V gene's germline CDR1 is KGHSH and CDR2 LQKENI. V dropped 4 bases and J dropped 4 bases, with 13 bases sitting between them. The CDR3 is made up of 14 amino acids. The CDR3 nucleotides are TGTGCCAGCTCACTTGGACAGACAACCACTGAAGCTTTCTTT. It specifies CASSLGQTTTEAFF.

The rearrangement uses TRBV11-3 and TRBJ2-1, with a possible D match to TRBD2 (6 bases). Germline V gives CDR1 SGHNT, CDR2 YENEEA. Between the trimmed V and J ends, which lost 5 bases and 0 bases, there was a span of 11 bases. The CDR3 extends over 15 amino acids. The CDR3 sequence: CASSIGRGSYNEQFF. In DNA form, the CDR3 reads TGTGCCAGCAGCATCGGGAGAGGCTCCTACAATGAGCAGTTCTTC.

This sequence joins TRBV12-3 or TRBV12-4 and TRBJ1-1; no definite D call. V dropped 7 bases and J dropped 2 bases, with 11 bases sitting between them. This CDR3 has 13 residues. The CDR3 region has the DNA TGTGCCAGCACCTTGTCGGGTAACACTGAAGCTTTCTTT. It encodes CASTLSGNTEAFF.

This rearrangement joins TRBV5-6 to TRBJ1-1; D uncertain. Germline CDR1 reads SGHDT; CDR2 reads YYEEEE. Between the trimmed V and J ends, which lost 0 bases and 3 bases, there was a span of 9 bases. The CDR3 has 14 residues. The CDR3: CASSLDSMDTEAFF. The CDR3 nucleotides are TGTGCCAGCAGCTTGGACAGTATGGACACTGAAGCTTTCTTT.

This chain uses TRBV5-5 with TRBJ1-2, with 9 bases aligning to TRBD1. The V gene end was trimmed by 0 bases and the J gene end by 6 bases; junction bases not matched to a gene: 6. The CDR3 length is 15 residues. CDR1 is SGHKS, CDR2 YYEKEE, per germline (reference sequence). This chain's CDR3 is CASSLDRGREDGYTF. CDR3 in DNA: TGTGCCAGCAGCTTGGACAGGGGGCGCGAGGATGGCTACACCTTC.

The CDR3 bases are TGTGCCAGCAGCTACCAGGAGGAGGATGAGCAGTTCTTC. Its protein product is CASSYQEEDEQFF. The chain recombines TRBV2 with TRBJ2-1; possibly TRBD2 for D (5 bases). Between the trimmed V and J ends, which lost 6 bases and 8 bases, there was a span of 14 bases. The CDR3 has 13 amino acids. Germline V gene data show CDR1 as SNHLY and CDR2 as FYNNEI.

CDR3 in amino acids: CAWSVTRALNSPLHF. The CDR3 coding sequence is TGTGCCTGGAGTGTAACTAGGGCCCTTAATTCACCCCTCCACTTT. V usage is TRBV30 and J usage is TRBJ1-6; D is undetermined. CDR1 and CDR2 (germline): GTSNPN, SVGIG (reference sequence). Trimming took off 0 bases at V and 6 bases at J, with 12 bases between the two ends. The CDR3 extends over 15 amino acids.

V gene TRBV25-1 combines with J gene TRBJ1-1; TRBD1 agrees at 8 bases. The CDR3 totals 15 residues. With 0 bases clipped from V and 4 bases from J, the junction kept 4 bases outside the gene matches. CDR1 and CDR2 from the germline V gene are MGHDK and SYGVNS. The CDR3 is CASSEYAGGGTEAFF. The CDR3 DNA reads TGTGCCAGCAGTGAATATGCAGGGGGCGGCACTGAAGCTTTCTTT. Full variable domain (missing parts from reference TRBV25-1 and TRBJ1-1): EADIYQTPRYLVIGTGKKITLECSQTMGHDKMYWYQQDPGMELHLIHYSYGVNSTEKGDLSSESTVSRIRTEHFPLTLESARPSHTSQYLCASSEYAGGGTEAFFGQGTRLTVV.

This clone was recorded once. The same CDR3 arises from other DNA sequences in this sample as well. The V and J genes are TRBV18 and TRBJ2-5; possible D gene TRBD1, 6 bases. V lost 4 bases to trimming and J lost 2 bases, with 8 bases between them. This CDR3 contains 13 residues. The germline V gene has CDR1 KGHSH and CDR2 LQKENI. CDR3 nucleotide sequence: TGTGCCAGCTCACAGGGACAACAAGAGACCCAGTACTTC. This sequence encodes CASSQGQQETQYF.

The genes are TRBV30 and TRBJ1-2; D might be TRBD1 (6 bases). Germline-derived CDR1 and CDR2 are GTSNPN and SVGIG (reference sequence). This CDR3 region has 11 residues. V was clipped by 3 bases and J by 8 bases, with 10 bases between them. This CDR3 reads CAWSVRGGYTF. CDR3 nucleotides: TGTGCCTGGAGCGTCAGGGGCGGCTACACCTTC.

The gene calls are TRBV5-5 and TRBJ2-7; no reliable D call. CDR1 and CDR2 from the germline V gene are SGHKS and YYEKEE (reference sequence). V was clipped by 1 base and J by 0 bases, with 14 bases between them. The CDR3 loop spans 16 amino acids. CDR3 in amino acids: CASSLQAASSSYEQYF. CDR3 bases: TGTGCCAGCAGCTTGCAGGCCGCCTCGAGCTCCTACGAGCAGTACTTC.

The chain combines TRBV4-2 with TRBJ2-7; TRBD2 agrees at 15 bases. There are 18 residues in the CDR3. CDR1 and CDR2 (germline): LGHNA, YNFKEQ. V lost 2 bases to trimming and J lost 0 bases; unmatched junction nucleotides: 5. The CDR3 DNA reads as TGTGCCAGCAGCCAAACGGGACTAGCGGGGGGTCCCTCCTACGAGCAGTACTTC. It is translated as CASSQTGLAGGPSYEQYF.

This chain connects TRBV19 to TRBJ1-5, with D perhaps matching TRBD1 (5 bases). The V gene lost 3 bases and the J gene lost 4 bases, with 10 bases spanning the gap. This CDR3 contains 14 residues. In germline, CDR1 is LNHDA, CDR2 SQIVND (reference sequence). CDR3 in amino acids: CASSMTERNQPQHF. In DNA form, the CDR3 reads TGTGCCAGTAGTATGACAGAACGGAATCAGCCCCAGCATTTT.

V gene TRBV7-9 combines with J gene TRBJ1-6; TRBD1 matches at 8 bases. The CDR3 totals 15 residues. The germline V gene has CDR1 SEHNR and CDR2 FQNEAQ (reference sequence). Trimming removed 3 bases from V and 7 bases from J; junction bases left unmatched: 5. The CDR3 sequence: CASSLGQAANSPLHF. The CDR3 region has the DNA TGTGCCAGCAGCTTGGGACAGGCGGCAAATTCACCCCTCCACTTT.

The V call is TRBV30, the J call TRBJ2-3; possibly TRBD2 for D (5 bases). CDR3 size: 14 residues. V was clipped by 3 bases and J by 0 bases, with 10 bases between them. The V gene's germline CDR1 is GTSNPN and CDR2 SVGIG (reference sequence). The chain's CDR3 is CAWSGLRSTDTQYF. The CDR3 DNA reads as TGTGCCTGGAGCGGACTGAGAAGCACAGATACGCAGTATTTT.

The rearrangement uses TRBV28 and TRBJ1-3; D gene uncertain. Per the germline V gene, CDR1 is MDHEN and CDR2 is SYDVKM. Between the trimmed V and J ends, which lost 4 bases and 0 bases, there was a span of 4 bases. CDR3 length: 13 amino acids. The CDR3 loop reads CASSWSSGNTIYF. In DNA, the CDR3 is TGTGCCAGCAGTTGGAGCTCTGGAAACACCATATATTTT.

About this clone: The sample contains more than one DNA sequence encoding this CDR3. J is TRBJ1-6 and V is TRBV19, with D maybe TRBD1 (6 bases). Between the trimmed V and J ends, which lost 2 bases and 9 bases, there was a span of 14 bases. The CDR3 contains 15 residues. Germline V gives CDR1 LNHDA, CDR2 SQIVND (reference sequence). Written as DNA, the CDR3 is TGTGCCAGTAGTATATGGTCCAGGGGCGGTTCACCCCTCCACTTT. Translating gives CASSIWSRGGSPLHF.

The gene calls are TRBV3-1 (or the pseudogene TRBV3-2) and TRBJ1-1; D possibly corresponds to TRBD1 (6 bases). This CDR3 contains 11 residues. Trimming removed 3 bases at V and 7 bases at J, with 6 bases between. Per germline, CDR1 LGHDT and CDR2 YNNKEL (reference sequence). The DNA for the CDR3 is TGTGCCAGCAGCCACAGGGGTGAAGCTTTCTTT. Amino acid sequence: CASSHRGEAFF.

CDR3 loop: CASSLPGDITEAFF. CDR3 coding DNA: TGTGCCAGCAGCCTCCCAGGGGATATAACTGAAGCTTTCTTT. This chain links TRBV7-9 with TRBJ1-1; D might be TRBD1 (6 bases). Germline assignment: CDR1 SEHNR and CDR2 FQNEAQ (reference sequence). The CDR3 spans 14 residues. V dropped 5 bases and J dropped 5 bases, with 15 bases sitting between them.

The V gene is TRBV24-1, the J gene TRBJ2-3, with 11 bases matching TRBD2. The CDR3 loop spans 17 amino acids. The germline gives CDR1 KGHDR, CDR2 SFDVKD. The V segment lost 5 bases and the J segment 0 bases; nucleotides outside the gene matches: 6. The CDR3 DNA is TGTGCCACCAGTGGTCTAGCGGGAGGTGCTAGCACAGATACGCAGTATTTT. Residues: CATSGLAGGASTDTQYF.

The rearrangement links TRBV11-2 to TRBJ1-2; 7 bases are shared with TRBD1. This CDR3 contains 15 residues. Trimming at V came to 0 bases and at J to 7 bases, leaving 8 bases not matched to a gene. The germline gives CDR1 SGHAT, CDR2 FQNNGV. CDR3 DNA: TGTGCCAGCAGCTTAGAACAGACAGGGTGGTTTGGCTACACCTTC. Its protein product is CASSLEQTGWFGYTF.

V and J are TRBV11-1 and TRBJ2-1, with 8 positions matching TRBD1. CDR3 length: 15 amino acids. V dropped 5 bases and J dropped 5; count of bases not matched to a gene: 8. Per the germline V gene, CDR1 is SGHAT and CDR2 is FQDESV (reference sequence). As DNA, the CDR3 is TGTGCCAGCAGCCCCAGGGGGACAGGCAACAATGAGCAGTTCTTC. Protein: CASSPRGTGNNEQFF.

The chain is built from TRBV10-3 and TRBJ2-7; TRBD1 matches 9 bases. V was clipped by 4 bases and J by 4 bases; unmatched bases: 5. The CDR3 length is 14 residues. CDR1 is ENHRY and CDR2 is SYGVKD in the germline V gene. The CDR3 loop reads CAISGDRVMYEQYF. In DNA form, the CDR3 reads TGTGCCATCAGTGGGGACAGGGTAATGTACGAGCAGTACTTC.

The rearrangement links TRBV6-5 to TRBJ2-2; TRBD2 matches at 8 bases. The germline V gene has CDR1 MNHEY and CDR2 SVGAGI. V gave up 7 bases and J gave up 9 bases; unmatched junction bases: 10. This CDR3 region has 14 residues. The CDR3 sequence: CASKRQREFRELFF. The CDR3 DNA reads as TGTGCCAGCAAACGACAGCGGGAGTTCCGGGAGCTGTTTTTT.